The next 19 T cell receptor beta chains were all read from a single sample in a study of T-cell reconstitution after alpha-beta-depleted transplantation in children. Library preparation (for TCRbeta) was performed with unique molecular identifiers. TCRdb ran MiXCR on the PCR reads and lists one entry per CDR3 protein. This table has some 290,000 distinct CDR3 sequences, more than 9% appearing once. Sequences were derived from PBMCs from the stem cell graft donor, sampled from the stem cell graft. The source of these receptors is a human donor who donated a stem cell graft to a child with SCID.

Regarding this clonotype: The junction and the germline gene differ at one end; a read error may be behind it. This sequence joins TRBV5-1 and TRBJ2-1; no firm D call. The CDR3 sequence is 14 residues long. Per the germline V gene, CDR1 is SGHRS and CDR2 is YFSETQ. CDR3 loop: CAISSGRLYNEQFF. In DNA, the CDR3 is TGCGCCATCAGCTCTGGGCGCCTTTACAATGAGCAGTTCTTC. The whole variable domain, remainder taken from reference TRBV5-1 and TRBJ2-1, is KAGVTQTPRYLIKTRGQQVTLSCSPISGHRSVSWYQQTPGQGLQFLFEYFSETQRNKGNFPGRFSGRQFSNSRSEMNVSTLELGDSALYLCAISSGRLYNEQFFGPGTRLTVL.

This clonotype was seen a few times. CDR3 residues: CASNREATNEKLFF. DNA of the CDR3: TGTGCCAGCAACAGGGAAGCAACTAATGAAAAACTGTTTTTT. This chain uses TRBV2 with TRBJ1-4; D is possibly TRBD1 (6 bases). V was clipped by 7 bases and J by 0 bases, with 9 bases between them. There are 14 residues in the CDR3. CDR1 SNHLY and CDR2 FYNNEI come from the germline V gene. The complete variable domain, with remaining parts taken from reference TRBV2 and TRBJ1-4, reads EPEVTQTPSHQVTQMGQEVILRCVPISNHLYFYWYRQILGQKVEFLVSFYNNEISEKSEIFDDQFSVERPDGSNFTLKIRSTKLEDSAMYFCASNREATNEKLFFGSGTQLSVL.

The chain uses TRBV7-2 and TRBJ2-5; 7 bases are shared with TRBD1. CDR1 is SGHTA and CDR2 is FQGNSA in the germline V gene. V lost 1 base to trimming and J lost 7 bases; unmatched junction nucleotides: 6. The CDR3 is 14 amino acids. The CDR3 loop is CASSLGGEGATQYF. CDR3 DNA: TGTGCCAGCAGCTTAGGGGGAGAGGGGGCGACCCAGTACTTC.

This clonotype was recorded many times. The chain combines TRBV5-1 with TRBJ2-2; no definite D call. The CDR3 has 15 amino acids. The germline V gene has CDR1 SGHRS and CDR2 YFSETQ. The germline V and J ends were trimmed by 0 bases and 3 bases, with 9 bases remaining between them. The CDR3 spells CASSLEVSHTGELFF. CDR3 in DNA: TGCGCCAGCAGCTTGGAGGTCTCCCACACCGGGGAGCTGTTTTTT.

This clonotype has just a few counts. The chain combines TRBV18 with TRBJ2-3; 11 bases align to TRBD2. Germline V gives CDR1 KGHSH, CDR2 LQKENI. This CDR3 is built from 15 residues. J lost 5 bases, V lost 4 bases, and 5 bases had no gene match. In nucleotides, the CDR3 is TGTGCCAGCTCACACGGACTAGCGGGCGGAGATACGCAGTATTTT. This codes for CASSHGLAGGDTQYF.

This clonotype has a count of ten or more. The chain combines TRBV6-4 with TRBJ2-1, with 10 bases identical to TRBD2. This CDR3 comprises 15 residues. Germline CDR1 and CDR2: MRHNA and SNTAGT. V shed 2 bases and J 2 bases; nucleotides not matched to a gene: 0. In nucleotides, the CDR3 is TGTGCCAGCAGTGACAGCGGGGGGGCCTACAATGAGCAGTTCTTC. Protein product: CASSDSGGAYNEQFF.

This clonotype was seen a few times. V usage is TRBV11-1 and J usage is TRBJ2-3, with D possibly being TRBD2 (7 bases). Trimming took 4 bases from V and 6 from J, leaving 17 bases between them. The length of the CDR3 is 15 residues. The germline CDR1 and CDR2 sequences are SGHAT and FQDESV (reference sequence). CDR3 DNA: TGTGCCAGCAGCTCCCCGGGGGGCCGAAGGGATACGCAGTATTTT. It encodes CASSSPGGRRDTQYF.

A note on this clonotype: This CDR3 is missing its conserved last phenylalanine or tryptophan, likely due to a read error. The CDR3 protein is CASSFDSNQPQHS. CDR3 in DNA: TGTGCCAGCAGTTTCGACAGCAATCAGCCCCAGCATTCT. J is TRBJ1-5 and V is TRBV12-3 or TRBV12-4; D unclear. The CDR3 covers 13 residues. V shed 3 bases and J shed 1 base, with 4 bases lying between them.

The V gene is TRBV2, the J gene TRBJ1-5; maybe TRBD1 (5 bases). CDR1 and CDR2 (germline): SNHLY, FYNNEI. Trimming removed 3 bases from V and 8 bases from J, with 17 bases in between. The CDR3 totals 15 residues. This CDR3 reads CASSENAGGLEPQHF. In nucleotides, the CDR3 is TGTGCCAGCAGTGAGAACGCTGGGGGTCTGGAGCCCCAGCATTTT.

The J gene is TRBJ2-3, the V gene TRBV20-1; 9 nucleotides line up with TRBD1. CDR3 length equals 15 residues. Germline CDR1 is DFQATT and CDR2 is SNEGSKA (reference sequence). V was pared by 3 bases and J by 4 bases, with 8 bases of the junction left unmatched. CDR3 in DNA: TGCAGTGCTAGTATTCAAAGGACAGGGGCAGATACGCAGTATTTT. It encodes CSASIQRTGADTQYF.

This clonotype was recorded a few times. The chain uses TRBV19 and TRBJ2-2; D call uncertain. This CDR3 comprises 16 residues. Trimming cost V 1 base and J 3 bases, with 12 bases left between them. The germline CDR1 and CDR2 sequences are LNHDA and SQIVND (reference sequence). The CDR3 DNA sequence: TGTGCCAGTAGTATAGGAGTGGGCTCCTACACCGGGGAGCTGTTTTTT. Its translation is CASSIGVGSYTGELFF.

This clonotype occurred many times. The chain links TRBV3-1 to TRBJ1-5; D is ambiguous. CDR1 is LGHDT, CDR2 YNNKEL, per germline (reference sequence). The CDR3 spans 14 residues. With 1 base removed from V and 7 bases from J, the gap between germline ends came to 11 bases. Here the CDR3 DNA reads TGTGCCAGCAGCCAAGGTACAGTATCACAGCCCCAGCATTTT. It encodes CASSQGTVSQPQHF.

There are many counts of this clonotype. In DNA form, the CDR3 reads TGTGCCAGCAGTTTCGGCCGCCAGCCCCAGCATTTT. Amino acid sequence: CASSFGRQPQHF. The chain employs TRBV27 and TRBJ1-5, with D uncertain. The CDR3 is 12 residues long. Trimming took 3 bases from V and 7 from J, leaving 7 bases between them. Germline V gene lookup returns CDR1 MNHEY and CDR2 SMNVEV (reference sequence).

This clonotype was seen only a few times. This chain uses TRBV2 with TRBJ1-1, with 7 bases matching TRBD1. CDR1 is SNHLY, CDR2 FYNNEI, per germline. CDR3 length: 17 amino acids. The V segment lost 6 bases and the J segment 0 bases; nucleotides outside the gene matches: 13. The DNA of the CDR3 is TGTGCCAGCAGATCACTTAGGACAGGAGCCGTGAACACTGAAGCTTTCTTT. Residues: CASRSLRTGAVNTEAFF.

This clonotype was counted a few times. This likely comes from a read error, as the CDR3 has no conserved phenylalanine or tryptophan at its end. Because the CDR3's place on the DNA is in doubt, the DNA is left out and the CDR3 is given as listed by TCRdb. V usage is TRBV21-1 and J usage is TRBJ2-4; the DNA was not used to check the table's D call, TRBD1. TRBV21-1 is described as a pseudogene. The CDR3 is 8 amino acids in total, end residues counted. CDR3 residues: CASLATLV.

This clonotype has ten or more counts. The chain carries TRBV20-1 and TRBJ2-1; 12 nucleotides line up with TRBD2. The germline V gene encodes CDR1 DFQATT and CDR2 SNEGSKA (reference sequence). This CDR3 comprises 15 residues. J gave up 0 bases and V 4 bases, and 1 base lay outside the gene matches. CDR3 DNA sequence: TGCAGTGCTACTAGCGGGGGGGCCTCCTACAATGAGCAGTTCTTC. It codes for CSATSGGASYNEQFF.

This clonotype was seen many times. This chain uses TRBV5-5 with TRBJ2-2; D is uncertain. In germline, CDR1 is SGHKS, CDR2 YYEKEE (reference sequence). Trimming left V 4 bases short and J 0 bases short, with 10 bases between. The CDR3 is 15 amino acids. CDR3 protein: CASSPDGANTGELFF. The CDR3 DNA is TGTGCCAGCAGCCCAGACGGAGCGAACACCGGGGAGCTGTTTTTT.

The chain joins TRBV5-8 to TRBJ1-2, with D unclear. Germline-derived CDR1 and CDR2 are SGHTS and YDEGEE. The CDR3 contains 16 residues. V lost 0 bases, J lost 2 bases, and 14 bases lay in between. In DNA, the CDR3 is TGTGCCAGCAGCTTGGCGGGCGGCAGGAAGAACTATGGCTACACCTTC. Translating gives CASSLAGGRKNYGYTF.

The chain carries TRBV15 and TRBJ2-7, with D hard to call. V lost 3 bases, J lost 2 bases, and 8 bases lay in between. This CDR3 spans 13 amino acids. The germline gives CDR1 LNHNV, CDR2 YYDKDF (reference sequence). The CDR3, as DNA: TGTGCCACCAGCAGCCGGATCGCCTACGAGCAGTACTTC. Translating gives CATSSRIAYEQYF.